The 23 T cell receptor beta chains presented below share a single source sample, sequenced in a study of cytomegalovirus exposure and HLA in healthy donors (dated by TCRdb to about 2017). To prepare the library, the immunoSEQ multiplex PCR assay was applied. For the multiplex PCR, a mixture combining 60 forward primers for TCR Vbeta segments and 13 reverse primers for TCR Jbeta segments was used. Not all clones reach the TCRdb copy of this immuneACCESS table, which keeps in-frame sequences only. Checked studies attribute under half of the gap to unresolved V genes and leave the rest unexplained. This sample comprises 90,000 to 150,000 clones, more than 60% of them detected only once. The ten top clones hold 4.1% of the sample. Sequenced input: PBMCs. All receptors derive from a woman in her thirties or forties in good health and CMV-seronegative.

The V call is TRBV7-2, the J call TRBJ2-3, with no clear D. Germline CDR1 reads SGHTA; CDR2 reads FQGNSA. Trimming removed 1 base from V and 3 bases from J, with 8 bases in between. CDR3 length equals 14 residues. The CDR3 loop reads CASSLDPVTDTQYF. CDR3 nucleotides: TGTGCCAGCAGCTTAGATCCAGTTACAGATACGCAGTATTTT.

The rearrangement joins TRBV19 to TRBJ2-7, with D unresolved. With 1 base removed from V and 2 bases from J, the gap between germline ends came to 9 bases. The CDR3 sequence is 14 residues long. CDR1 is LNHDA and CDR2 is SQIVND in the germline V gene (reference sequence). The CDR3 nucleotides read TGTGCCAGTAGTATAGGGAGCAGAACCTACGAGCAGTACTTC. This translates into CASSIGSRTYEQYF.

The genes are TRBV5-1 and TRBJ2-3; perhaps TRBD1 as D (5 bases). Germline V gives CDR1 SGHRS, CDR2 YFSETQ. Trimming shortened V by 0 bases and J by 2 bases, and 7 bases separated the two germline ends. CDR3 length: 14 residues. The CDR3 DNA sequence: TGCGCCAGCAGCTTGGGACAGTTCACAGATACGCAGTATTTT. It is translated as CASSLGQFTDTQYF. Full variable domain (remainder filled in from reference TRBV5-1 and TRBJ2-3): KAGVTQTPRYLIKTRGQQVTLSCSPISGHRSVSWYQQTPGQGLQFLFEYFSETQRNKGNFPGRFSGRQFSNSRSEMNVSTLELGDSALYLCASSLGQFTDTQYFGPGTRLTVL.

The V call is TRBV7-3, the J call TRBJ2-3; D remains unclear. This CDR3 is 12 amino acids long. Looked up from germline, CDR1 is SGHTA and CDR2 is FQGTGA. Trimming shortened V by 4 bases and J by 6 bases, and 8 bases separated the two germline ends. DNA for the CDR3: TGTGCCAGCAGCTCCGACTTGGATACGCAGTATTTT. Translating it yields CASSSDLDTQYF.

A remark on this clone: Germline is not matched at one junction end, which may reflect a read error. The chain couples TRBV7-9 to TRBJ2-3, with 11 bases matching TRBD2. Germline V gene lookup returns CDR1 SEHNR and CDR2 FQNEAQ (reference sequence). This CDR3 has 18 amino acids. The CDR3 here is CSSSLISLAGGFTDTQYF. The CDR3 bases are TGTTCCAGCAGCTTAATAAGTTTAGCGGGGGGGTTCACAGATACGCAGTATTTT.

CDR3 in amino acids: CASSYSPPYSGNEQFF. The CDR3 nucleotides read TGTGCCAGCAGTTACTCCCCCCCCTATAGCGGCAATGAGCAGTTCTTC. This rearrangement joins TRBV6-5 to TRBJ2-1; perhaps TRBD2 as D (6 bases). This CDR3 has 16 amino acids. Germline V CDR1 and CDR2: MNHEY, SVGAGI. V gave up 0 bases and J gave up 6 bases, with 15 bases separating them.

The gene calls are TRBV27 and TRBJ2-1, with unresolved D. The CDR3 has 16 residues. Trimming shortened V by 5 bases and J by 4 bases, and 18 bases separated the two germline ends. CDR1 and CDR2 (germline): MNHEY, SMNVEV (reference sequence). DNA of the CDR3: TGTGCCAGCAGTCCCAGACTTGTAACTCCTTACAATGAGCAGTTCTTC. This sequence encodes CASSPRLVTPYNEQFF.

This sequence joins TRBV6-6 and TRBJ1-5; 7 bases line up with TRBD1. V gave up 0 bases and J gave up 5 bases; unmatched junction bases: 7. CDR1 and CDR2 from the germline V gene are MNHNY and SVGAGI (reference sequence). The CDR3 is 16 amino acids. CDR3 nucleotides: TGTGCCAGCAGTTACTCTTTATGGGACAGCCATCAGCCCCAGCATTTT. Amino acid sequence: CASSYSLWDSHQPQHF.

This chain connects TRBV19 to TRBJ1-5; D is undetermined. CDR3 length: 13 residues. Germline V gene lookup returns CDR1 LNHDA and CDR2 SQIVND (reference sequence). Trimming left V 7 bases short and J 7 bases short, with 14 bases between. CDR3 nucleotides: TGTGCCAGTAAGAGATCCGAAGCCCAGCCCCAGCATTTT. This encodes CASKRSEAQPQHF.

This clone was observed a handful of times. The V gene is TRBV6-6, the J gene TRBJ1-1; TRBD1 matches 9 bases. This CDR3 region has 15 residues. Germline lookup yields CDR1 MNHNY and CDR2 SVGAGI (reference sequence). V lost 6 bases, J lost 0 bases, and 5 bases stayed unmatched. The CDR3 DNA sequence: TGTGCCAGCAGCCCGGGACAGGGCATGAACACTGAAGCTTTCTTT. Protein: CASSPGQGMNTEAFF.

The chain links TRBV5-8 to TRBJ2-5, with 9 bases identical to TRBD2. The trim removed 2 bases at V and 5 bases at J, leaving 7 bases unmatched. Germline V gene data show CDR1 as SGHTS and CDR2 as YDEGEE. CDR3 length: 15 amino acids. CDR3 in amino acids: CASSFERGAYETQYF. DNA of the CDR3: TGTGCCAGCAGCTTTGAGCGGGGGGCCTACGAGACCCAGTACTTC. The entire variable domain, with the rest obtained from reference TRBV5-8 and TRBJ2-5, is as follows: EAGVTQSPTHLIKTRGQQATLRCSPISGHTSVYWYQQALGLGLQFLLWYDEGEERNRGNFPPRFSGRQFPNYSSELNVNALELEDSALYLCASSFERGAYETQYFGPGTRLLVL.

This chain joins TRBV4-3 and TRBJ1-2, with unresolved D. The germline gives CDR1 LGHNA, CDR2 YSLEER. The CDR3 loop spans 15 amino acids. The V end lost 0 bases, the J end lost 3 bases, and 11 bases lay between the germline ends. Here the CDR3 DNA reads TGCGCCAGCAGCCAAGATTTGGCAACAGACTATGGCTACACCTTC. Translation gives CASSQDLATDYGYTF.

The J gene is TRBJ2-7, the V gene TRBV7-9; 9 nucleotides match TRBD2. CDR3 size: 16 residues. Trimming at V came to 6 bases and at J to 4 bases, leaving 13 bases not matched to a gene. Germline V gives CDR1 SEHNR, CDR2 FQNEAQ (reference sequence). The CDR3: CASSPGAGGKSYEQYF. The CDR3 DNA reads TGTGCCAGCAGTCCCGGGGCGGGAGGGAAGTCTTACGAGCAGTACTTC.

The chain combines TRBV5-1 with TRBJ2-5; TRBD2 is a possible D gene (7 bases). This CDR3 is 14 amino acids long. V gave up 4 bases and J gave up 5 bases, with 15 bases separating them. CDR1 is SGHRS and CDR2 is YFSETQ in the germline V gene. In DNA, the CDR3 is TGCGCCAGCAGCGGGGGGGCGCATGAGGAGACCCAGTACTTC. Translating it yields CASSGGAHEETQYF.

The CDR3 loop is CASSSTGGINIQYF. Here the CDR3 DNA reads TGCGCCAGCAGCTCGACAGGGGGCATAAACATTCAGTACTTC. The V and J genes are TRBV5-1 and TRBJ2-4, with TRBD1 matching 10 bases. The V gene's germline CDR1 is SGHRS and CDR2 YFSETQ. The CDR3 has 14 amino acids. J gave up 6 bases and V 3 bases, and 3 bases lay outside the gene matches.

As DNA, the CDR3 is TGTGCCAGCAGCCAGCACCCCCGGGGGAGAGGAAACACCATATATTTT. As protein: CASSQHPRGRGNTIYF. The V call is TRBV4-2, the J call TRBJ1-3; perhaps TRBD1 as D (5 bases). Germline V gene lookup returns CDR1 LGHNA and CDR2 YNFKEQ. The ends were cut back, 3 bases at V and 4 bases at J, with 16 bases in the middle. This CDR3 contains 16 residues.

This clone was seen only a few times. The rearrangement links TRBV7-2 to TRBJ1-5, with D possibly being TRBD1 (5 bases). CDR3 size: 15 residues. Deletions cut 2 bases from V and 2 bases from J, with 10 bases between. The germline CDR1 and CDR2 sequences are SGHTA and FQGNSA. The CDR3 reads CASSLLGEGNQPQHF. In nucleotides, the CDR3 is TGTGCCAGCAGCTTACTAGGGGAGGGCAATCAGCCCCAGCATTTT.

The CDR3 DNA follows: TGTGCCAGCAGCAGGGAGGGCCGTATCACTGAAGCTTTCTTT. This codes for CASSREGRITEAFF. V and J are TRBV6-5 and TRBJ1-1, with D maybe TRBD1 (5 bases). Germline V gene data show CDR1 as MNHEY and CDR2 as SVGAGI. This CDR3 is built from 14 residues. The ends were cut back, 6 bases at V and 4 bases at J, with 15 bases in the middle.

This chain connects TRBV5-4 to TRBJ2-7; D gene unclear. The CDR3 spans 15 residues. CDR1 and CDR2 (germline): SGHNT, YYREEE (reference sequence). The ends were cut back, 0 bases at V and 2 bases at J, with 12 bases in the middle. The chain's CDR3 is CASSLDAGDPYEQYF. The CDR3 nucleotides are TGTGCCAGCAGCTTGGACGCCGGAGATCCCTACGAGCAGTACTTC.

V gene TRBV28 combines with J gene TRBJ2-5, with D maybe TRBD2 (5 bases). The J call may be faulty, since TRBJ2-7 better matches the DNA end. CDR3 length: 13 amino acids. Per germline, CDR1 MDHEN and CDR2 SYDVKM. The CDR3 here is CAREDSRSYEQYF. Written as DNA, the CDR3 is TGTGCCAGAGAGGACTCGAGATCCTACGAGCAGTACTTC.

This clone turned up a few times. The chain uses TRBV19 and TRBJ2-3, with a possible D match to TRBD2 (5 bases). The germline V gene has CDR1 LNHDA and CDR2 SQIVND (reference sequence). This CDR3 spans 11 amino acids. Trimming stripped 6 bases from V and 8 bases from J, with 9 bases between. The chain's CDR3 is CASRGSGTQYF. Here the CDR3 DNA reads TGTGCCAGTAGGGGGAGCGGTACGCAGTATTTT.

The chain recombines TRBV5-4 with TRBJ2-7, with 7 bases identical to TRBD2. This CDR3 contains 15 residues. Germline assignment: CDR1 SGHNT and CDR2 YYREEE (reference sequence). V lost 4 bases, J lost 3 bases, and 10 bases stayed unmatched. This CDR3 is CASSAGLSGDYEQYF. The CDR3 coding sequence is TGTGCCAGCAGCGCGGGACTAAGCGGGGACTACGAGCAGTACTTC.

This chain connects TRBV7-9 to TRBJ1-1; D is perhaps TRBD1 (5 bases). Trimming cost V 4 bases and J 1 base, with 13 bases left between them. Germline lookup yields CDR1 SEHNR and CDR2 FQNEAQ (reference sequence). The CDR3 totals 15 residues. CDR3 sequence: CASSSTRVSNTEAFF. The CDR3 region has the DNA TGTGCCAGCAGCTCGACCAGGGTCTCGAACACTGAAGCTTTCTTT.